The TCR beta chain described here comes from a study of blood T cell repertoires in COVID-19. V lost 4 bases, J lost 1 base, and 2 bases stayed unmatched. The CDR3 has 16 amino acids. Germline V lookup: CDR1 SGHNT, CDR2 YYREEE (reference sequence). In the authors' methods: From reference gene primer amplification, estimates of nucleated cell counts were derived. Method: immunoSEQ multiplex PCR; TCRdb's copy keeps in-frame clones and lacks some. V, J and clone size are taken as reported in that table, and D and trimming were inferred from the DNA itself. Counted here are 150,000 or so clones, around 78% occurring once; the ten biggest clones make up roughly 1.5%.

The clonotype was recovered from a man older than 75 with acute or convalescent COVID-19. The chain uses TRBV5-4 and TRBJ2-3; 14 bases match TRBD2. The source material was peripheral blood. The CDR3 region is CASSVGLAGGTDTQYF. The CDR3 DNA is TGTGCCAGCAGCGTGGGACTAGCGGGGGGCACAGATACGCAGTATTTT.